This TCR beta chain was sequenced for a study of blood T cell repertoires in COVID-19. Study summary: Samples representing acute and convalescent COVID-19 were sourced from the United States, Italy and Spain. From T cells, B-cell-depleted T cells, or PBMCs came the material, which was cDNA or gDNA.

Data came from immunoSEQ multiplex PCR; TCRdb stores just in-frame clones and leaves some out. The data show around 50,000 clones, around nine tenths seen once. Germline lookup yields CDR1 SEHNR and CDR2 FQNEAQ (reference sequence). V lost 1 base to trimming and J lost 3 bases, with 16 bases between them. The CDR3 has 17 residues. This chain uses TRBV7-9 with TRBJ1-5, with TRBD1 as a possible D gene (6 bases). Sequenced: peripheral blood. The clonotype was recovered from a man aged 50-60 years with active COVID-19. The CDR3 nucleotides read TGTGCCAGCAGCTTAGGCTTTAGGGGGGGCCTCAATCAGCCCCAGCATTTT. Translated, it gives CASSLGFRGGLNQPQHF.